Listed below are T cell receptor beta chains from one sample, sequenced in a study of CD8+CD57+ T cells in acquired aplastic anemia. In TCRdb, the reads were re-called with MiXCR into one record per CDR3 protein. The top ten hold 45% to 60% of the sample, which has around 150,000 distinct CDR3 sequences, about two thirds seen once. The sample consisted of sorted CD4+, CD8+, or CD8+CD57+ T cells (not recorded which) from PBMCs. These TCRs come from a human donor with aplastic anemia. Each CDR3 is given with its conserved first and last residue. Each record gives: J gene, D gene, CDR3 length, V gene, CDR3 DNA, CDR3 protein. D genes are given only for firm matches.

TRBJ1-5 TRBD1 14 TRBV2 TGTGCCAGCAGTTCCGGGACAGAATATCAGCCCCAGCATTTT CASSSGTEYQPQHF
TRBJ2-7 NA 11 TRBV7-9 TGTGCCAGCAGTCCCGTGTACGAGCAGTACTTC CASSPVYEQYF
TRBJ2-5 TRBD2 17 TRBV6-4 TGTGCCAGCAGCGCAGCGATGGGGGGACTAGAGTCAGAGACCCAGTACTTC CASSAAMGGLESETQYF
TRBJ2-3 NA 17 TRBV20-1 TGCAGTGCCCAACCTCCCTTTAGCGGTCCAGGGTGGGATACGCAGTATTTT CSAQPPFSGPGWDTQYF
TRBJ2-5 NA 13 TRBV7-8 TGTGCCAGCATTCGACGGAACCAAGAGACCCAGTACTTC CASIRRNQETQYF
TRBJ2-7 NA 12 TRBV15 TGTGCCACCAGCAGAGATATGCGGGGGCAGTACTTC CATSRDMRGQYF
TRBJ2-2 TRBD2 17 TRBV10-3 TGTGCCATCAGTGAGTCGGGAACCGGGACTAGCACCGGGGAGCTGTTTTTT CAISESGTGTSTGELFF
TRBJ1-1 NA 14 TRBV19 TGTGCCAGTAGTATAGCGGGAATGAACACTGAAGCTTTCTTT CASSIAGMNTEAFF
TRBJ2-1 NA 15 TRBV6-1 TGTGCCAGCAGTGAGTTTGTGGCCTACCCGGCTGAGCAGTTCTTC CASSEFVAYPAEQFF
TRBJ1-1 NA 16 TRBV25-1 TGTGCCAGCAGTGAATTACGGGGGGACCTGAATACTGAAGCTTTCTTT CASSELRGDLNTEAFF